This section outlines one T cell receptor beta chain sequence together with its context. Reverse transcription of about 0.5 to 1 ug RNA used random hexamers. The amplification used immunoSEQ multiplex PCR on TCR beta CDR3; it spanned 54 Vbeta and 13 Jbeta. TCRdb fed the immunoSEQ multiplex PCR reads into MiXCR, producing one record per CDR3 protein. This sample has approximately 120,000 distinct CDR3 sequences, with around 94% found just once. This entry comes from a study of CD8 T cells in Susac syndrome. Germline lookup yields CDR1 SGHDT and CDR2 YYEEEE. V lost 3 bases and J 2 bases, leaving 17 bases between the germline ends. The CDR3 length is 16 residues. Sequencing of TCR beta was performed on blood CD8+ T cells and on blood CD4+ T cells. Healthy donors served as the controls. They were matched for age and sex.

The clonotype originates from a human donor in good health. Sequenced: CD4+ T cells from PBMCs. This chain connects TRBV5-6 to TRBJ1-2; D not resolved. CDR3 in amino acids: CASSSPVGSLNYGYTF. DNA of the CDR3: TGTGCCAGCAGCTCCCCCGTTGGCAGTCTGAACTATGGCTACACCTTC. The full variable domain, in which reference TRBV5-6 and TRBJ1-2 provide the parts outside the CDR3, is DAGVTQSPTHLIKTRGQQVTLRCSPKSGHDTVSWYQQALGQGPQFIFQYYEEEERQRGNFPDRFSGHQFPNYSSELNVNALLLGDSALYLCASSSPVGSLNYGYTFGSGTRLTVV.